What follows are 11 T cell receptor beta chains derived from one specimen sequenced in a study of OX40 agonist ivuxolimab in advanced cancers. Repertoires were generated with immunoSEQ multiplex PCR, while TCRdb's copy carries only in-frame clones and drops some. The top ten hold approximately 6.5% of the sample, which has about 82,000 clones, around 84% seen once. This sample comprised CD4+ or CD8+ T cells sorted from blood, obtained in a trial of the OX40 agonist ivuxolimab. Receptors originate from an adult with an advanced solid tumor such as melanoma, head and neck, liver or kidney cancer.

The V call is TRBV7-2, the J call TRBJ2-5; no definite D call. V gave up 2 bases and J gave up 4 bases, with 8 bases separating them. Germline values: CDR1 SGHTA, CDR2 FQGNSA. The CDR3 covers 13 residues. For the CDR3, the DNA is TGTGCCAGCAGCTTAAATAGAGGAGAGACCCAGTACTTC. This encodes CASSLNRGETQYF.

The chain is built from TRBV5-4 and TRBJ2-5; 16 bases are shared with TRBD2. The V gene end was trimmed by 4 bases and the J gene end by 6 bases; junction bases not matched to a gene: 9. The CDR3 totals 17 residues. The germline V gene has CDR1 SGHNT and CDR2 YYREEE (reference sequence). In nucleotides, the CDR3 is TGTGCCAGCAGCCCGGGACTAGCGGGGGGGCAGGGAAAGACCCAGTACTTC. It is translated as CASSPGLAGGQGKTQYF.

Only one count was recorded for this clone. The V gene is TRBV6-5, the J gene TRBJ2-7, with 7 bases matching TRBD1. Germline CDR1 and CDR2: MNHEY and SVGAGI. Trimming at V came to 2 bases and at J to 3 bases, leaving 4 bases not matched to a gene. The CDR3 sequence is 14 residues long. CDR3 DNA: TGTGCCAGCAGTTACAGGGACAGTCACTACGAGCAGTACTTC. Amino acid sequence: CASSYRDSHYEQYF.

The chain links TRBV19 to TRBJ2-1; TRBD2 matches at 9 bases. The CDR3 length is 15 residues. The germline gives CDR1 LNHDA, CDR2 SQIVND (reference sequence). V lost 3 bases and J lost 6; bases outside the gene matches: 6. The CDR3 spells CASSMGLAGFNEQFF. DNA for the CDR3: TGTGCCAGTAGTATGGGGCTAGCGGGGTTCAATGAGCAGTTCTTC.

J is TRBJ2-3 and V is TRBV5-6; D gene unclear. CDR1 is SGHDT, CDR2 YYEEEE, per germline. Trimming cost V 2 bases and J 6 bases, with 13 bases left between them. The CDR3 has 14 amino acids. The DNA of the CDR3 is TGTGCCAGCAGCTTAGGGCAGGTGCGGGATACGCAGTATTTT. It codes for CASSLGQVRDTQYF.

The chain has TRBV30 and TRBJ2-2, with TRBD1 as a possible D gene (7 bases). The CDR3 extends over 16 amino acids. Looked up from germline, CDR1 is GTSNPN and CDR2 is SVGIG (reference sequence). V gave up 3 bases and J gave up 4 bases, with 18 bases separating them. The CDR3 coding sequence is TGTGCCTGGAGGTTGACAGGGACTGGGACCACCGGGGAGCTGTTTTTT. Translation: CAWRLTGTGTTGELFF.

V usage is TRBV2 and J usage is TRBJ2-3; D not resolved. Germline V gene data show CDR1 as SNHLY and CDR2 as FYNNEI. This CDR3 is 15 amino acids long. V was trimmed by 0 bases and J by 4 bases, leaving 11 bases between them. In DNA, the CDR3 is TGTGCCAGCAGTGAAGCGATCAGCGAACCAGATACGCAGTATTTT. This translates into CASSEAISEPDTQYF.

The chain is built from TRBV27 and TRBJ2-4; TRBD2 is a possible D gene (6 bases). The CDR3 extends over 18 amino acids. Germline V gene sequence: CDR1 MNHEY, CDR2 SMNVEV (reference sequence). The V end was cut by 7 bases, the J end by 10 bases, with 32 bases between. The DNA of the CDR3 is TGTGCCAGCACCCCTTCCCATGACGAGGGAGGCCCCTACTTAATTCAGTACTTC. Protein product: CASTPSHDEGGPYLIQYF.

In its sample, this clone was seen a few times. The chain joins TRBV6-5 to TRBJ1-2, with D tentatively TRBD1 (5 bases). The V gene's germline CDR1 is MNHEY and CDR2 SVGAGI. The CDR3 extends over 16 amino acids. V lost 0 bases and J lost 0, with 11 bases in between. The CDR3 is CASSYSQGRPNYGYTF. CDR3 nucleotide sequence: TGTGCCAGCAGTTACTCCCAGGGACGGCCTAACTATGGCTACACCTTC.

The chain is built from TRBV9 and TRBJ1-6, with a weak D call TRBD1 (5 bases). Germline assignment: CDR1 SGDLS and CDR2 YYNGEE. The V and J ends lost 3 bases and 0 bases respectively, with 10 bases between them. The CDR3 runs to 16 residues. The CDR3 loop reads CASSAGRSSYNSPLHF. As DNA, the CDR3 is TGTGCCAGCAGCGCGGGACGGAGCTCCTATAATTCACCCCTCCACTTT.

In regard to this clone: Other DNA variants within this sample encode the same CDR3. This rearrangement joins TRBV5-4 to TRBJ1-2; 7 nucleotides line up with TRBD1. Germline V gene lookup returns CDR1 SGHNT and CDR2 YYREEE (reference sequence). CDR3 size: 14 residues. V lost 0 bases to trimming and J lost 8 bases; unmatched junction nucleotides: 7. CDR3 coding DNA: TGTGCCAGCAGCTTGGGACAGGGCCAAGACGGCTACACCTTC. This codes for CASSLGQGQDGYTF.